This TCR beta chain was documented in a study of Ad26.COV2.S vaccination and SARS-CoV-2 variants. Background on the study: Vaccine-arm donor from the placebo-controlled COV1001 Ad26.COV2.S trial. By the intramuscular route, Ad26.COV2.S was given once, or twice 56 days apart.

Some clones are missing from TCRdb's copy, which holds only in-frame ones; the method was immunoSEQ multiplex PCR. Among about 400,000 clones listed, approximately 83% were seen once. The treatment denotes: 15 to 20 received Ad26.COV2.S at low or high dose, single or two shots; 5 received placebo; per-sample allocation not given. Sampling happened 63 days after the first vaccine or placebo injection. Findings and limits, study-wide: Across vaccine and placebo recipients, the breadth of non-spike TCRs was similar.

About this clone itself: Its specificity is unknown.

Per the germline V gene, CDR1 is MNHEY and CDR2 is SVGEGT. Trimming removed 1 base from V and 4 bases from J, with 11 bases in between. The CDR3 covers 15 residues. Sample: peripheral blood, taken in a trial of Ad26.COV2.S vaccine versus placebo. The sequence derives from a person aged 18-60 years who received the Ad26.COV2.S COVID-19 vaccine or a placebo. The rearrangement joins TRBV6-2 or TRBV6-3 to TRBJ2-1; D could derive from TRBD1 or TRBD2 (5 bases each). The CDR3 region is CASSYFRDGYNEQFF. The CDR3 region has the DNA TGTGCCAGCAGTTACTTCCGGGACGGATACAATGAGCAGTTCTTC.